What follows are 8 T cell receptor beta chains derived from one specimen sequenced in a study of blood T cell repertoires in COVID-19. This table comes from immunoSEQ multiplex PCR, and its TCRdb copy is limited to in-frame clones, with some not included. The repertoire has around 340,000 clones, 86% of them found once; the top ten carry 7.1%. Source material: peripheral blood. The receptor set was obtained from a woman in her sixties with COVID-19, enrolled during active disease.

This chain joins TRBV6-2 or TRBV6-3 and TRBJ2-1; D possibly corresponds to TRBD1 (6 bases). From germline, CDR1 is MNHEY and CDR2 SVGEGT. The CDR3 totals 15 residues. Trimming took off 6 bases at V and 4 bases at J, with 16 bases between the two ends. Here the CDR3 DNA reads TGTGCCAGCAGCCCCAGGGGAATCGGATACAATGAGCAGTTCTTC. It codes for CASSPRGIGYNEQFF.

The chain links TRBV7-3 to TRBJ2-7; 7 nucleotides line up with TRBD1. V dropped 3 bases and J dropped 7; count of bases not matched to a gene: 6. This CDR3 has 13 amino acids. From germline, CDR1 is SGHTA and CDR2 FQGTGA. The CDR3 DNA reads as TGTGCCAGCAGCTTGACAGGGTATGGGGAGCAGTACTTC. Residues: CASSLTGYGEQYF.

The chain employs TRBV24-1 and TRBJ2-2, with TRBD1 matching 7 bases. Germline CDR1 KGHDR, CDR2 SFDVKD. The CDR3 totals 14 residues. V trimming: 3 bases; J trimming: 9 bases; junction bases outside the gene matches: 6. CDR3 region: CATSDANRGWELFF. The CDR3 DNA sequence: TGTGCCACCAGTGATGCCAACAGGGGATGGGAGCTGTTTTTT.

The rearrangement links TRBV27 to TRBJ1-2; TRBD1 matches at 10 bases. Germline CDR1 and CDR2: MNHEY and SMNVEV (reference sequence). The CDR3 covers 15 residues. V was pared by 2 bases and J by 6 bases, with 6 bases of the junction left unmatched. The CDR3 sequence: CASSLRTGGRDGYTF. For the CDR3, the DNA is TGTGCCAGCAGTTTACGGACAGGGGGTCGAGATGGCTACACCTTC.

CDR3 sequence: CASSLGAGRAEAFF. Written as DNA, the CDR3 is TGTGCCAGCAGCTTAGGCGCAGGGAGGGCTGAAGCTTTCTTT. V and J are TRBV11-3 and TRBJ1-1; weak D call: TRBD1 (5 bases). In germline, CDR1 is SGHNT, CDR2 YENEEA. The CDR3 covers 14 residues. V was clipped by 1 base and J by 6 bases, with 12 bases between them.

The rearrangement joins TRBV3-1 (or the pseudogene TRBV3-2) to TRBJ2-1, with TRBD1 matching 10 bases. The length of the CDR3 is 14 residues. CDR1 is LGHDT, CDR2 YNNKEL, per germline (reference sequence). Unmatched junction bases numbered 5, after V lost 0 bases and J lost 12 bases. CDR3 amino acids: CASSQEGDRGPQFF. CDR3 nucleotide sequence: TGTGCCAGCAGCCAAGAAGGCGACAGGGGGCCGCAGTTCTTC.

Written as DNA, the CDR3 is TGTGCCAGCAGCCCCCGAGTTTCCACTGAAGCTTTCTTT. Amino acid sequence: CASSPRVSTEAFF. The chain couples TRBV9 to TRBJ1-1; no reliable D call. This CDR3 spans 13 amino acids. The V gene lost 4 bases and the J gene lost 4 bases, with 11 bases spanning the gap. Germline CDR1 is SGDLS and CDR2 is YYNGEE.

The chain combines TRBV15 with TRBJ2-3; 10 nucleotides agree with TRBD2. Germline CDR1 and CDR2: LNHNV and YYDKDF (reference sequence). V lost 1 base and J lost 4; bases outside the gene matches: 5. The CDR3 length is 16 residues. Written as DNA, the CDR3 is TGTGCCACCAGCAGAGTGGCTAGCGGGGGATCAGATACGCAGTATTTT. This encodes CATSRVASGGSDTQYF.